This T cell receptor (beta chain) was identified during a study of blood T cells in healthy people across ages. Study overall: Template switching retrieved approximately one barcoded beta molecule for each two T cells.

Then a second PCR, running about 7 to 11 cycles, was carried out with a sample-barcoded 5' primer and a J-beta primer mix. TCRdb analysed the 5' RACE reads with MiXCR anew, one entry per CDR3 protein. The sample comprises about 540,000 distinct CDR3 sequences, approximately 25% of which are singletons, and roughly 9.4% rests with the top ten. There are a few counts of this clonotype. Its target is not known. Germline V CDR1 and CDR2: SGHRS, YFSETQ. The CDR3 is made up of 15 amino acids. V was clipped by 1 base and J by 0 bases, with 7 bases between them. Study-level points and caveats: There was no known CMV status for donors, so expanded clonotype changes were possibly confounded. Long-lived donors had more naive CD4+ cells and higher diversity than aged donors.

Another study also made use of these data, one on T cells of mothers and their children.

Material: blood. The rearrangement joins TRBV5-1 to TRBJ1-4; the D is unclear. This TCR was sampled from a boy between 10 and 17 years old in good health. The chain's CDR3 is CASSLNGATNEKLFF. Here the CDR3 DNA reads TGCGCCAGCAGCTTGAACGGTGCAACTAATGAAAAACTGTTTTTT.